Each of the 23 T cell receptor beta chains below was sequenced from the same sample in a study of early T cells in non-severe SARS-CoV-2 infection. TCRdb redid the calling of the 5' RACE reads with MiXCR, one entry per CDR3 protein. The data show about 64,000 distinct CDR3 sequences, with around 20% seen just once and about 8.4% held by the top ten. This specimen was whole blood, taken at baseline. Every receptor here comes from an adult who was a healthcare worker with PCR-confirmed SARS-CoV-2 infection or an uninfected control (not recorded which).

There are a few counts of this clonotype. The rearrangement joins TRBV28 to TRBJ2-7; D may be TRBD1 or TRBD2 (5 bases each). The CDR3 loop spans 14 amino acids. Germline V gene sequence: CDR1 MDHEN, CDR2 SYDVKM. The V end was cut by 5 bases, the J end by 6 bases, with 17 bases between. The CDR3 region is CASSKLEGIFEQYF. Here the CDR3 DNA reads TGTGCCAGCAGTAAACTAGAGGGGATTTTCGAGCAGTACTTC.

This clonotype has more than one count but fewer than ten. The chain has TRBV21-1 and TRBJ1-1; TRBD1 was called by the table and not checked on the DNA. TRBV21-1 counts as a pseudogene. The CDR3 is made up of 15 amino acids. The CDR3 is CASSKGGQENTEAFF. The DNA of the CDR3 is TGTGCCAGCAGCAAAGGGGGACAGGAGAACACTGAAGCTTTCTTT.

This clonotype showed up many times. The CDR3 protein is CASSLTQGFTGELFF. CDR3 sequence (DNA): TGTGCCAGCAGCTTAACCCAGGGATTCACCGGGGAGCTGTTTTTT. J is TRBJ2-2 and V is TRBV11-2, with D possibly being TRBD1 (5 bases). Germline V gene lookup returns CDR1 SGHAT and CDR2 FQNNGV. Between the trimmed V and J ends, which lost 2 bases and 4 bases, there was a span of 11 bases. This CDR3 comprises 15 residues.

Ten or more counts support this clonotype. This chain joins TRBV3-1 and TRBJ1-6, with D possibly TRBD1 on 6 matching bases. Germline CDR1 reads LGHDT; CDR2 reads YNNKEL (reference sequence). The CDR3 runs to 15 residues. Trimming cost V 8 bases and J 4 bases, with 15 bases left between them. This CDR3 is CASGQGQKYNSPLHF. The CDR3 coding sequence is TGTGCCAGCGGGCAAGGACAGAAATATAATTCACCCCTCCACTTT.

Here the CDR3 reads CASSWGQGVNYGYTF. CDR3 nucleotides: TGCGCCAGCAGCTGGGGACAGGGTGTCAACTATGGCTACACCTTC. V is TRBV5-1 and J is TRBJ1-2, with 9 bases matching TRBD1. The length of the CDR3 is 15 residues. Trimming removed 3 bases from V and 2 bases from J; junction bases left unmatched: 5. Germline CDR1 is SGHRS and CDR2 is YFSETQ.

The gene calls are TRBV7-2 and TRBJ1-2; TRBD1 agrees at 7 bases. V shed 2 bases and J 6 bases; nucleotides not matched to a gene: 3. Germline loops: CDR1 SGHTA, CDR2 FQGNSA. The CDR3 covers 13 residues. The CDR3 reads CASSLSTGDGYTF. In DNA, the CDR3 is TGTGCCAGCAGCTTAAGCACAGGGGATGGCTACACCTTC.

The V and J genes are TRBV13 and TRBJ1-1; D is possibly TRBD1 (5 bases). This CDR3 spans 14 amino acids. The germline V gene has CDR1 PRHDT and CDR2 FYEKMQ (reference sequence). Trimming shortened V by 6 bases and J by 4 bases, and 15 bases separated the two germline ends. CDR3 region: CASSFQGRGTEAFF. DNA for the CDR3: TGTGCCAGCAGTTTTCAGGGCCGTGGCACTGAAGCTTTCTTT.

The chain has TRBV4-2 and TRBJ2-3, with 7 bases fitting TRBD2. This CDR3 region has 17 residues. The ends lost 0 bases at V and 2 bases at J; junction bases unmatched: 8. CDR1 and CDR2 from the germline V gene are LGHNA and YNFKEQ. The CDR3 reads CASSQDLLANVTDTQYF. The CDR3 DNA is TGTGCCAGCAGCCAAGATCTACTAGCGAACGTCACAGATACGCAGTATTTT.

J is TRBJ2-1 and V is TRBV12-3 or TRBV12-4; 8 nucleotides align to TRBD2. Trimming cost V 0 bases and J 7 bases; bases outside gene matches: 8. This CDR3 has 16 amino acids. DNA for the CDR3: TGTGCCAGCAGTTTAGCTGGGACTAGTAGCGGTAATGAGCAGTTCTTC. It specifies CASSLAGTSSGNEQFF.

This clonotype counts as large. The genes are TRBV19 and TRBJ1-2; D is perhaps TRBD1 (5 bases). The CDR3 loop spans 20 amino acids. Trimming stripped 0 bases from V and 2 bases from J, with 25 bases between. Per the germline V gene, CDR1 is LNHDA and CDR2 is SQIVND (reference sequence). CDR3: CASSIEGGTPVRALNYGYTF. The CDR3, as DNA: TGTGCCAGTAGTATAGAGGGGGGGACCCCCGTTCGAGCTTTAAACTATGGCTACACCTTC.

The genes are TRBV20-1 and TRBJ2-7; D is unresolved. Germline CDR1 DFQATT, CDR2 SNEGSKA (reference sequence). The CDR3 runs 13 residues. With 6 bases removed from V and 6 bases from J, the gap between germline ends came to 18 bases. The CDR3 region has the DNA TGCAGTGCCGCAACGGGCGGCCGAGGCGAGCAGTACTTC. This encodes CSAATGGRGEQYF.

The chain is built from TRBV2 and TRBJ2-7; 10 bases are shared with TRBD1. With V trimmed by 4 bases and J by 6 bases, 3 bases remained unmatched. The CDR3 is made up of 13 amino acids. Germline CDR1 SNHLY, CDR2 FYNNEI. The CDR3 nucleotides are TGTGCCAGCAGTGGACAGGGGGCGGGCGAGCAGTACTTC. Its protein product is CASSGQGAGEQYF.

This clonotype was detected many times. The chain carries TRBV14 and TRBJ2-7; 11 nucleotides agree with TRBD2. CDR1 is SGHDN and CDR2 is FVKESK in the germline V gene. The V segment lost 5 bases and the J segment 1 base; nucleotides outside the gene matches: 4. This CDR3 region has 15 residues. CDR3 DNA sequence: TGTGCCAGCAGCTTTGGGACTAGCGGTTCCTACGAGCAGTACTTC. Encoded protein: CASSFGTSGSYEQYF.

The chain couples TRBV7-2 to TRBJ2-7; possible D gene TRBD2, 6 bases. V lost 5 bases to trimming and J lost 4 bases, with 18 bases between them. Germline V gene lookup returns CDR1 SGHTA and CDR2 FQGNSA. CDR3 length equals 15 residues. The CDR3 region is CASSGGGGAKYEQYF. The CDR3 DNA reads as TGTGCCAGCAGCGGGGGTGGAGGGGCGAAATACGAGCAGTACTTC.

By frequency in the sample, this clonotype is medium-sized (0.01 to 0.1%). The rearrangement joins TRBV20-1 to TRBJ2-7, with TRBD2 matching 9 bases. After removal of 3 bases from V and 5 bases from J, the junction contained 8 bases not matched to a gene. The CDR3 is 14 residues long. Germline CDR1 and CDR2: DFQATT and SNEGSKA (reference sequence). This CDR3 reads CSASRSGRIHEQYF. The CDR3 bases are TGCAGTGCTAGTCGCAGCGGGAGGATCCACGAGCAGTACTTC.

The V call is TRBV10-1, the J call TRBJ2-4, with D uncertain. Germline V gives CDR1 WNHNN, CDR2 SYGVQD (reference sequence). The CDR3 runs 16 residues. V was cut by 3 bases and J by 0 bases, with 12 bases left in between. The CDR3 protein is CASSDRKDLAKNIQYF. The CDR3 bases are TGCGCCAGCAGTGACCGAAAGGATTTAGCCAAAAACATTCAGTACTTC.

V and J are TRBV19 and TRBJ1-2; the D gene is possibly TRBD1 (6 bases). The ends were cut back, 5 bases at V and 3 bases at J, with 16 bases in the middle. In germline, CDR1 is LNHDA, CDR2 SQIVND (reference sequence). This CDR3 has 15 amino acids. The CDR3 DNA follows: TGTGCCAGTAGTGAACTCAGGGGTTCGTACTATGGCTACACCTTC. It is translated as CASSELRGSYYGYTF.

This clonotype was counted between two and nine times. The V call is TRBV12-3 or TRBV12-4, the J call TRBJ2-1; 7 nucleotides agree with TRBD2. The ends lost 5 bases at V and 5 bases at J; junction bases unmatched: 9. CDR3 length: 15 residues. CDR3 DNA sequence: TGTGCCAGCAGTGCCCGGAGAGCGGGGAACAATGAGCAGTTCTTC. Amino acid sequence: CASSARRAGNNEQFF.

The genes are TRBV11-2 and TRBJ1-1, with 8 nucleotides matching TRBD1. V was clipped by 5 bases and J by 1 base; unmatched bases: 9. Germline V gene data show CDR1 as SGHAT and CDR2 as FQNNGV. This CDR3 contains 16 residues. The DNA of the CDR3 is TGTGCCAGCAGCCCCCGGGACAGGAGTTGGAACACTGAAGCTTTCTTT. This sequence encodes CASSPRDRSWNTEAFF.

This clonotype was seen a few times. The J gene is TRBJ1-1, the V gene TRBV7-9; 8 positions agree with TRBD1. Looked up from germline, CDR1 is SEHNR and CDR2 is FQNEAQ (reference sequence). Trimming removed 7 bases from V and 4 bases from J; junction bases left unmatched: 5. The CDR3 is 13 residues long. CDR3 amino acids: CASIGTGGTEAFF. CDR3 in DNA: TGTGCCAGCATCGGCACAGGGGGCACTGAAGCTTTCTTT.

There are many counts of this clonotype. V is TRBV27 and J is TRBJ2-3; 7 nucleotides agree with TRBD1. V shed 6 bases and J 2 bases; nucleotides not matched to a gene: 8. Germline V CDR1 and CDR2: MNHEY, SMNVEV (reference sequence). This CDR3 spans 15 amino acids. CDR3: CASSGQAIFTDTQYF. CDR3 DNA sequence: TGTGCCAGCAGCGGACAGGCGATATTCACAGATACGCAGTATTTT.

For the CDR3, the DNA is TGTGCCATCAGTGAAGCCACAGGCCGAGGCGAGCAGTACTTC. This codes for CAISEATGRGEQYF. The V call is TRBV10-3, the J call TRBJ2-7; D possibly corresponds to TRBD1 (5 bases). The CDR3 loop spans 14 amino acids. Trimming left V 3 bases short and J 6 bases short, with 15 bases between. Germline V gene sequence: CDR1 ENHRY, CDR2 SYGVKD.

This CDR3 is CASSEPGQGAESYTF. Here the CDR3 DNA reads TGTGCCAGCAGTGAGCCCGGACAGGGGGCCGAAAGCTACACCTTC. This sequence joins TRBV12-3 or TRBV12-4 and TRBJ1-2, with 11 bases aligning to TRBD1. The CDR3 extends over 15 amino acids. J gave up 9 bases and V 5 bases, and 11 bases lay outside the gene matches.